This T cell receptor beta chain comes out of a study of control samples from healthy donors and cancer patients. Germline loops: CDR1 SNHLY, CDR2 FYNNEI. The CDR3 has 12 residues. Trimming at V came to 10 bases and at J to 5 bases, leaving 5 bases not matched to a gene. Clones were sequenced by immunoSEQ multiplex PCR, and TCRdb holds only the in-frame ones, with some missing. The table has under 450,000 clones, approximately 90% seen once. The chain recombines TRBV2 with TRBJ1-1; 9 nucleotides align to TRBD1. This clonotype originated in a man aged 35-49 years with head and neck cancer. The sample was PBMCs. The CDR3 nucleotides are TGTGCCATTCCGACAGGGGGGACTGAAGCTTTCTTT. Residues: CAIPTGGTEAFF.